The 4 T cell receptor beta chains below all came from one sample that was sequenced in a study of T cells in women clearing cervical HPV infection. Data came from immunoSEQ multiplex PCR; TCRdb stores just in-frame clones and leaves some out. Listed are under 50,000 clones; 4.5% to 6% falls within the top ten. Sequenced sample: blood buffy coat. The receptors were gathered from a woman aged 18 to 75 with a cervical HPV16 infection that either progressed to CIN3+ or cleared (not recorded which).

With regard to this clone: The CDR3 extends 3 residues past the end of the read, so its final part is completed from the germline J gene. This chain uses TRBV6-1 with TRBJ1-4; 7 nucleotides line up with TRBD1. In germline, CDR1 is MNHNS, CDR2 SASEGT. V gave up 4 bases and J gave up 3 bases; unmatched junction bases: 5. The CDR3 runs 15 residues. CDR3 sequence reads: CASSGPGTANEKLFF. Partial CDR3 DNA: TGTGCCAGCAGTGGTCCCGGGACAGCTAATGAAAAA.

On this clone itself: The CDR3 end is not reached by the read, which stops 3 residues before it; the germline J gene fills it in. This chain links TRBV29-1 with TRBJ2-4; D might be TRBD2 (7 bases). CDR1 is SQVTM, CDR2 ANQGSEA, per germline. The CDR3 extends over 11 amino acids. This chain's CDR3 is CSVEEGGVQYF. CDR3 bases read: TGCAGCGTTGAAGAAGGGGGGGTT.

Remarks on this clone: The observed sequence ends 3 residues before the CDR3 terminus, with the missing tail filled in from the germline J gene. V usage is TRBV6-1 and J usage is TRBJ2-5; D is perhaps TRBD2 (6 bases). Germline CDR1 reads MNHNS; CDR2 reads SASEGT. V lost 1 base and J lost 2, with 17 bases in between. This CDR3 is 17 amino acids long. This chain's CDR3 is CASSEDGRGKGQETQYF. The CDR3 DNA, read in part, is TGTGCCAGCAGTGAAGATGGGCGGGGCAAAGGACAAGAGACC.

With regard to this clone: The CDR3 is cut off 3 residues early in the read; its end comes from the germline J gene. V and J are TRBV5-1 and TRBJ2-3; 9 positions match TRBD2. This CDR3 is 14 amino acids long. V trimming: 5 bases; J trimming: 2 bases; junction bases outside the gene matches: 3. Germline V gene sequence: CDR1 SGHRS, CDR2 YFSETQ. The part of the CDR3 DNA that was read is TGCGCCAGCAGGATAGCGGGGGTCACAGATACG. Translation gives CASRIAGVTDT. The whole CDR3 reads CASRIAGVTDTQYF.